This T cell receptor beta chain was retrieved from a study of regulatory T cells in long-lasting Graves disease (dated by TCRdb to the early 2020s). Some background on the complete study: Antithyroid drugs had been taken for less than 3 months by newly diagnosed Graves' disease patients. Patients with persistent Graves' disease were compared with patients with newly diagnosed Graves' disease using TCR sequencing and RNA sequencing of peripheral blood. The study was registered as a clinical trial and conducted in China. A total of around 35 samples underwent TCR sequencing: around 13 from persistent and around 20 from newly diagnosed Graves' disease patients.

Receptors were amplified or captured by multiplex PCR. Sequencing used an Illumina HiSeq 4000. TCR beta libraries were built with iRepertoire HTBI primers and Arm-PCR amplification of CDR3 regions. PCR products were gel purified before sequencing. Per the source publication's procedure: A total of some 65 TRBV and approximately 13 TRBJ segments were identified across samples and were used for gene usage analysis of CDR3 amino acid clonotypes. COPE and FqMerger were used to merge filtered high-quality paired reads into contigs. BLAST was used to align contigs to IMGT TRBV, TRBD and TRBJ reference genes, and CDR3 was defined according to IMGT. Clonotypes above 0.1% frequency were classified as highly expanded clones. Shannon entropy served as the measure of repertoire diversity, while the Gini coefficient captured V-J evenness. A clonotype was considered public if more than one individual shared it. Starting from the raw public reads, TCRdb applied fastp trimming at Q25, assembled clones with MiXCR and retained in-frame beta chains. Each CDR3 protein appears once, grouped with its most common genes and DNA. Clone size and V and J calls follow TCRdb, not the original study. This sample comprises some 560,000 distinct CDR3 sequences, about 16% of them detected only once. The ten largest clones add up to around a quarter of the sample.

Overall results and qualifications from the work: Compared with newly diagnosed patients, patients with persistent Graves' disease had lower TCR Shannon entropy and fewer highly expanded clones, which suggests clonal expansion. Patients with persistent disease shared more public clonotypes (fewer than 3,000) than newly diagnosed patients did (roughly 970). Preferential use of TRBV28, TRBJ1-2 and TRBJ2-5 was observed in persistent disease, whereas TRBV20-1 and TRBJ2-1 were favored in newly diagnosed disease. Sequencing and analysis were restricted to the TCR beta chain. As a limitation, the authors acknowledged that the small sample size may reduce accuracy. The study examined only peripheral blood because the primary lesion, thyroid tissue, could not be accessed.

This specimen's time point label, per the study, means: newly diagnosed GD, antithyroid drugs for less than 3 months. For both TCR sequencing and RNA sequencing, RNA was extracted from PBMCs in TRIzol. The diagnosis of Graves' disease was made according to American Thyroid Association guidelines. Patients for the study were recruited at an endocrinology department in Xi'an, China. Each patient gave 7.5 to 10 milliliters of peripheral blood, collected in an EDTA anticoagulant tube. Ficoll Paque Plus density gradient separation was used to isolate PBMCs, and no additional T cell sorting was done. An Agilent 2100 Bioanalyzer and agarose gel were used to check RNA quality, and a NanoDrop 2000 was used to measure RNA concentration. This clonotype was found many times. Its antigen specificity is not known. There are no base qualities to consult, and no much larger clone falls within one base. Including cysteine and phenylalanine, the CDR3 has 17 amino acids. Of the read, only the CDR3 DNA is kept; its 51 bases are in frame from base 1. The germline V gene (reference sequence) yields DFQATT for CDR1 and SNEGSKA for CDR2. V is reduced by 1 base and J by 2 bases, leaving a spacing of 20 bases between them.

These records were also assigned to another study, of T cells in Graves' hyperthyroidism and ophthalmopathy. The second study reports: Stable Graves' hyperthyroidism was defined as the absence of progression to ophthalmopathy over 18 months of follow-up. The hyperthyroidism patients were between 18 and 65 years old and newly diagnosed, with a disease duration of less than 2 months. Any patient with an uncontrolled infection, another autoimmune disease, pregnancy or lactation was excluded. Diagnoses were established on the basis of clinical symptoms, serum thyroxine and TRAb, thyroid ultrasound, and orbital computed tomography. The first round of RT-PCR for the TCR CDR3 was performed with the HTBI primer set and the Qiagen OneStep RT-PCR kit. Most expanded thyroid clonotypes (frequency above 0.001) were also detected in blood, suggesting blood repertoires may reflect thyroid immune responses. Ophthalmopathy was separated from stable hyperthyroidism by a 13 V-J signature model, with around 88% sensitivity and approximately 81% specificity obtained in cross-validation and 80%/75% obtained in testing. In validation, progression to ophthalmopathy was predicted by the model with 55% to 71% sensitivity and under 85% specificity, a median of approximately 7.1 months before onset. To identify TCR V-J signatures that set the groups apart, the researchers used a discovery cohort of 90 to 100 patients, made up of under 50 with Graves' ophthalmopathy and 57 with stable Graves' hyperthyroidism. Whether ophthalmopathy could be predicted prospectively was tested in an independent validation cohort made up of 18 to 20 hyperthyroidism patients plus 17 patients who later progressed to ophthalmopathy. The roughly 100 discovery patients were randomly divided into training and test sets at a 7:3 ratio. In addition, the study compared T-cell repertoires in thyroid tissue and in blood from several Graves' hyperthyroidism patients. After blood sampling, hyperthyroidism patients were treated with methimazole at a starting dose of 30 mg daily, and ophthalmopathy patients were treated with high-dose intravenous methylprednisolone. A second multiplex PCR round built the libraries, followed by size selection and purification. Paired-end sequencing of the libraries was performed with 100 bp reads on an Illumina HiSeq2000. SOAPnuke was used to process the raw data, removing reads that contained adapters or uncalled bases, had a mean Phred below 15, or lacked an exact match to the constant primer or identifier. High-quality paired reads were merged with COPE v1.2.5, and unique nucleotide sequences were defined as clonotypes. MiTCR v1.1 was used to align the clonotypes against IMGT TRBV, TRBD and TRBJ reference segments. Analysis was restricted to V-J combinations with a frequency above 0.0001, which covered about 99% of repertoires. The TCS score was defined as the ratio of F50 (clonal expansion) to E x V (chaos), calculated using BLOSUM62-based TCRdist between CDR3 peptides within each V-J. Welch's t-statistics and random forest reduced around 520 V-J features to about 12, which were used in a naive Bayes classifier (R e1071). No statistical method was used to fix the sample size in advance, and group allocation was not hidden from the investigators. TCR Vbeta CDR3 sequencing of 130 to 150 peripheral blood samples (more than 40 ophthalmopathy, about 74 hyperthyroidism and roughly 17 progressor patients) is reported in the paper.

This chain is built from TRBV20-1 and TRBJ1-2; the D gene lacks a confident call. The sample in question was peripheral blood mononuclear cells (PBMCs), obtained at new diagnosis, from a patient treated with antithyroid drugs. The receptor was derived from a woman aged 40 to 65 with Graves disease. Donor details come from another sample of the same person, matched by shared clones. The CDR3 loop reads CSARGLSPLERNYGYTF. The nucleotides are TGCAGTGCTAGAGGCCTCTCCCCTCTCGAGAGGAACTATGGCTACACCTTC.